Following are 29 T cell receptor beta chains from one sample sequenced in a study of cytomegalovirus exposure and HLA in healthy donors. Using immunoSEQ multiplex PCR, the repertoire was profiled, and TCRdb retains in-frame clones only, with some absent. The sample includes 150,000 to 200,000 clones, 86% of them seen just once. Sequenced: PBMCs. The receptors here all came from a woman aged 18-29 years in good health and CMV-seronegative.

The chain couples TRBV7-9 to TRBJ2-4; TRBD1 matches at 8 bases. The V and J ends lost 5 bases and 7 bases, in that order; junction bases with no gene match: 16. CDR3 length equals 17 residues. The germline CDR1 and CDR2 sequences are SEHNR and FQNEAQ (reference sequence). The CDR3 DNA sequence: TGTGCCAGCAGCCCGTCGGGACAGGTCCGAGCAAAGAACATTCAGTACTTC. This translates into CASSPSGQVRAKNIQYF.

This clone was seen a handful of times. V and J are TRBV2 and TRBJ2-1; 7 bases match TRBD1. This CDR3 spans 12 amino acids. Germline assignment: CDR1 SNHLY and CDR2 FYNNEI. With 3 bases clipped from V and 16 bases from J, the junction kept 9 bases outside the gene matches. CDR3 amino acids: CASSDEGAPGFF. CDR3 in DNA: TGTGCCAGCAGTGATGAGGGGGCCCCTGGTTTCTTC. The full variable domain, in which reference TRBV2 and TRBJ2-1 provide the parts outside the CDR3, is EPEVTQTPSHQVTQMGQEVILRCVPISNHLYFYWYRQILGQKVEFLVSFYNNEISEKSEIFDDQFSVERPDGSNFTLKIRSTKLEDSAMYFCASSDEGAPGFFGPGTRLTVL.

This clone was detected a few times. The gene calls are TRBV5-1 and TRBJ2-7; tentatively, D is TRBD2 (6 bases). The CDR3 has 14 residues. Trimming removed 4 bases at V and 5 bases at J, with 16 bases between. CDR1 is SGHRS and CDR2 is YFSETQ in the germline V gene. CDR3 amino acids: CASSGGDGRDEQYF. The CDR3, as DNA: TGCGCCAGCAGCGGAGGGGACGGACGGGACGAGCAGTACTTC.

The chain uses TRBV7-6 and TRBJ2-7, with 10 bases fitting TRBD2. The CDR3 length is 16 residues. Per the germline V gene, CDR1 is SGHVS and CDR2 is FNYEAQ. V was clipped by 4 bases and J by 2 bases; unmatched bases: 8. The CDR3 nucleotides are TGTGCCAGCAGCTCCATTAGCGGGAGGACGCCCTACGAGCAGTACTTC. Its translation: CASSSISGRTPYEQYF.

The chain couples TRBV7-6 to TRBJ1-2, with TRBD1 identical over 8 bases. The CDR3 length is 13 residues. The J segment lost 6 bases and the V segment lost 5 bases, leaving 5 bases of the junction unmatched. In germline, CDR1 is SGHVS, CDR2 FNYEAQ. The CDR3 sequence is CASSLGQGNGYTF. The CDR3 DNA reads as TGTGCCAGCAGCCTAGGACAGGGCAATGGCTACACCTTC.

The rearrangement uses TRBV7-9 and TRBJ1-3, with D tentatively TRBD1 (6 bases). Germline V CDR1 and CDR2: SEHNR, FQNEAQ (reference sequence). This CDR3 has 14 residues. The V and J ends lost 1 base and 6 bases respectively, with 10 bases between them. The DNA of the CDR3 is TGTGCCAGCAGCTTAGGAGGGGGAGCAAACACCATATATTTT. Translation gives CASSLGGGANTIYF. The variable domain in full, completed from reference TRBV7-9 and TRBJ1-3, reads DTGVSQNPRHKITKRGQNVTFRCDPISEHNRLYWYRQTLGQGPEFLTYFQNEAQLEKSRLLSDRFSAERPKGSFSTLEIQRTEQGDSAMYLCASSLGGGANTIYFGEGSWLTVV.

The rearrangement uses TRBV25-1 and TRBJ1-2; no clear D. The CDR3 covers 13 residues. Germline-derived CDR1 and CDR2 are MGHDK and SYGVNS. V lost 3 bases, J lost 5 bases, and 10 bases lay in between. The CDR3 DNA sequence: TGTGCCAGCAGTGACTCCCGTTTTTATGGCTACACCTTC. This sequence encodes CASSDSRFYGYTF.

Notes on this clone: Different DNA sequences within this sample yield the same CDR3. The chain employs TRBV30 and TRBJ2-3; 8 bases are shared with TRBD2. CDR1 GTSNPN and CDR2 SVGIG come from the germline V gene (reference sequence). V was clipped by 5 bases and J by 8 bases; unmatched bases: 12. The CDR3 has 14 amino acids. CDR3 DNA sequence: TGTGCCTGGCGGGGGGGCGGGGGGCTTGGTACGCAGTATTTT. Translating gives CAWRGGGGLGTQYF. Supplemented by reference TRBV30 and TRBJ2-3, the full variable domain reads SQTIHQWPATLVQPVGSPLSLECTVEGTSNPNLYWYRQAAGRGLQLLFYSVGIGQISSEVPQNLSASRPQDRQFILSSKKLLLSDSGFYLCAWRGGGGLGTQYFGPGTRLTVL.

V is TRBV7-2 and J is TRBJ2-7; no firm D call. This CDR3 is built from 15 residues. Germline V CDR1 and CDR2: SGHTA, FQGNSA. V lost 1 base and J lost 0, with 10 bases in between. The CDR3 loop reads CASSLETSSSYEQYF. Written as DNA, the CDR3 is TGTGCCAGCAGCTTAGAGACTTCCAGCTCCTACGAGCAGTACTTC.

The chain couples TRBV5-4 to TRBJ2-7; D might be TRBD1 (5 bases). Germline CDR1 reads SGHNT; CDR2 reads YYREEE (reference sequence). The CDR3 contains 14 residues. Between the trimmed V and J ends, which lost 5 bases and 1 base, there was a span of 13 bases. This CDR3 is CASSLQGQSYEQYF. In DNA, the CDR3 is TGTGCCAGCAGTCTCCAGGGTCAGTCCTACGAGCAGTACTTC.

CDR3 amino acids: CAWSSRYSYEQYF. The CDR3 DNA sequence: TGTGCCTGGAGTAGCCGATATTCCTACGAGCAGTACTTC. The genes are TRBV30 and TRBJ2-7; D is uncertain. The CDR3 covers 13 residues. Germline-derived CDR1 and CDR2 are GTSNPN and SVGIG (reference sequence). V lost 2 bases and J lost 1, with 9 bases in between.

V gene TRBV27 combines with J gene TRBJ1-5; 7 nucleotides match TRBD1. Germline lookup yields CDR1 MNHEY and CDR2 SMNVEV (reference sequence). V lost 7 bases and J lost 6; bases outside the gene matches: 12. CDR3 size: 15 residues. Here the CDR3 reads CASTPDGTVIQPQHF. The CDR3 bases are TGTGCCAGCACCCCTGACGGGACAGTCATTCAGCCCCAGCATTTT.

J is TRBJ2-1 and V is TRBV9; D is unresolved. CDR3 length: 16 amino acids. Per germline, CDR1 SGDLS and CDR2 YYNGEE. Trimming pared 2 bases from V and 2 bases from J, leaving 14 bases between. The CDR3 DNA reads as TGTGCCAGCAGCGTCCGTGTAAAATCCCCCTACAATGAGCAGTTCTTC. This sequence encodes CASSVRVKSPYNEQFF.

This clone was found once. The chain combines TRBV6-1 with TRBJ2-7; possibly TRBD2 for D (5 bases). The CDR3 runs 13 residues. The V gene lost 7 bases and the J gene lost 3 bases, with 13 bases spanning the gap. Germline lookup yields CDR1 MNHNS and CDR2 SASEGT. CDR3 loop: CASTAGIHYEQYF. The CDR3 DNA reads TGTGCCAGCACCGCCGGGATCCACTACGAGCAGTACTTC.

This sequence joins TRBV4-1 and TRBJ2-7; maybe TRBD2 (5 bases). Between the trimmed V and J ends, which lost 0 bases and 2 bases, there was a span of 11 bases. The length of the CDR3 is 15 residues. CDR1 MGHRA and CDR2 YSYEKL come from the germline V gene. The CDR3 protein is CASSQEVGAAYEQYF. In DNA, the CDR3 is TGCGCCAGCAGCCAAGAAGTCGGAGCGGCCTACGAGCAGTACTTC.

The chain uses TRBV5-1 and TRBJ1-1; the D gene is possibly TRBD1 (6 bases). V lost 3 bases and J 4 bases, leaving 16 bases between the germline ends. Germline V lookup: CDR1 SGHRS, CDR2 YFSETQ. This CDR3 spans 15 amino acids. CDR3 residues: CASSSGTGGVTEAFF. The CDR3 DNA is TGCGCCAGCAGCTCGGGGACGGGGGGCGTCACTGAAGCTTTCTTT.

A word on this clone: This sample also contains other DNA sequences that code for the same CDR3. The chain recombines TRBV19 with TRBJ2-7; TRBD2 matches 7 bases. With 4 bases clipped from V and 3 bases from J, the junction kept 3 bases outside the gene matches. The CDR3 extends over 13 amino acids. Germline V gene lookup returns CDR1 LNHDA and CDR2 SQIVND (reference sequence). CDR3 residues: CASSRTRNYEQYF. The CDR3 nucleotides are TGTGCCAGTAGTAGGACTAGGAACTACGAGCAGTACTTC.

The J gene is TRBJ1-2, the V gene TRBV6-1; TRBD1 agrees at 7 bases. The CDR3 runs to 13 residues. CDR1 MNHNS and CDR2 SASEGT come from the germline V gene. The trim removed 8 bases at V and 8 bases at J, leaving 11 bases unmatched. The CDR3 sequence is CASQRQGLGGYTF. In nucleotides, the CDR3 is TGTGCCAGCCAGAGACAGGGTTTGGGGGGCTACACCTTC.

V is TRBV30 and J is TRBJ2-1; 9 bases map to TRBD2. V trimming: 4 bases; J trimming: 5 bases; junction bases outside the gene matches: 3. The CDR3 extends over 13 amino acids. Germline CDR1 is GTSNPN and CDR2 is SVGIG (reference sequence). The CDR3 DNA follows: TGTGCCTGGAAGGCTAGCGGGAACAATGAGCAGTTCTTC. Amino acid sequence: CAWKASGNNEQFF.

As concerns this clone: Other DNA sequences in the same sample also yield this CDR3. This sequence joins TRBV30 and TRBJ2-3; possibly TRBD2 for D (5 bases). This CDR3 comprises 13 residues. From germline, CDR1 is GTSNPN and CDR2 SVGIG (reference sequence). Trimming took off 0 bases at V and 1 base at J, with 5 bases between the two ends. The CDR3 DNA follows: TGTGCCTGGAGTGTCGGGGGCACAGATACGCAGTATTTT. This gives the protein CAWSVGGTDTQYF.

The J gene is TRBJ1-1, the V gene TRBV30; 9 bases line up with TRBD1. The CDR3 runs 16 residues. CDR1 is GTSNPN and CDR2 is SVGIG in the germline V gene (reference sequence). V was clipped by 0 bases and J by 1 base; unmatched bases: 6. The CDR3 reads CAWSVLGTGRNTEAFF. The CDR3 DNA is TGTGCCTGGAGTGTACTGGGGACAGGGAGGAACACTGAAGCTTTCTTT. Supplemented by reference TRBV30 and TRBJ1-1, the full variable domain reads SQTIHQWPATLVQPVGSPLSLECTVEGTSNPNLYWYRQAAGRGLQLLFYSVGIGQISSEVPQNLSASRPQDRQFILSSKKLLLSDSGFYLCAWSVLGTGRNTEAFFGQGTRLTVV.

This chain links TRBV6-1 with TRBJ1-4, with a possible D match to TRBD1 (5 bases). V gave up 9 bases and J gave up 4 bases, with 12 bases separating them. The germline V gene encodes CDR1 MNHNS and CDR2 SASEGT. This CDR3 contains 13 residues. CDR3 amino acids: CASLGGVNEKLFF. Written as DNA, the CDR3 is TGTGCCAGTCTGGGGGGAGTTAATGAAAAACTGTTTTTT.

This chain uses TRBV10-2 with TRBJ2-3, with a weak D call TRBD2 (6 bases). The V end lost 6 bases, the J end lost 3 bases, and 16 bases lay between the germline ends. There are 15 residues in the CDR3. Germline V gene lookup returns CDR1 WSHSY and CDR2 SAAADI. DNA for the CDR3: TGCGCCAGCAGCTCGGCGGGGATAGGGACAGATACGCAGTATTTT. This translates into CASSSAGIGTDTQYF.

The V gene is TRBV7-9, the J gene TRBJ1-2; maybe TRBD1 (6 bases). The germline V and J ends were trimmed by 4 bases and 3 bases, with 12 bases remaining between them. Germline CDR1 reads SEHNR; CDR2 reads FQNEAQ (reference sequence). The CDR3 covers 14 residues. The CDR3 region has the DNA TGTGCCAGCAGCTCCCAGGGGCGCGACTATGGCTACACCTTC. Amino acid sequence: CASSSQGRDYGYTF.

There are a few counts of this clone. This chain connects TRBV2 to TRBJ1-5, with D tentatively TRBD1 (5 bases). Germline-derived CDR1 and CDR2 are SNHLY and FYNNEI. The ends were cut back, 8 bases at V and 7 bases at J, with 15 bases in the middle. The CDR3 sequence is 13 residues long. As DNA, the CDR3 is TGTGCCAGCCAAAATGTGGAGGGGCAGCCCCAGCATTTT. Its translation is CASQNVEGQPQHF.

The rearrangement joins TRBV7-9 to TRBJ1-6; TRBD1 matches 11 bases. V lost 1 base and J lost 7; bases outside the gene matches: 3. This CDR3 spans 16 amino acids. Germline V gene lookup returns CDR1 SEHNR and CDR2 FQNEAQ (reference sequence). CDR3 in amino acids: CASSLGTGGLNSPLHF. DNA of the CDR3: TGTGCCAGCAGCTTAGGGACAGGGGGCCTGAATTCACCCCTCCACTTT.

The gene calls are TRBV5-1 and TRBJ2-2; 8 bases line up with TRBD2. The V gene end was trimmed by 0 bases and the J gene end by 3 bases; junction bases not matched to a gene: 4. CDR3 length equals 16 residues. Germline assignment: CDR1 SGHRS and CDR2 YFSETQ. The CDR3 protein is CASSLASGGYTGELFF. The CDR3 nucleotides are TGCGCCAGCAGCTTGGCATCGGGAGGGTACACCGGGGAGCTGTTTTTT.

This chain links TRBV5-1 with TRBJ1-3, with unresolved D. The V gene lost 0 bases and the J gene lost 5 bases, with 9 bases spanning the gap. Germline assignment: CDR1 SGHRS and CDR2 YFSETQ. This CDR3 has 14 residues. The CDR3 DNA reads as TGCGCCAGCAGCTTGGATGGCACCAGAAACACCATATATTTT. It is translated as CASSLDGTRNTIYF.

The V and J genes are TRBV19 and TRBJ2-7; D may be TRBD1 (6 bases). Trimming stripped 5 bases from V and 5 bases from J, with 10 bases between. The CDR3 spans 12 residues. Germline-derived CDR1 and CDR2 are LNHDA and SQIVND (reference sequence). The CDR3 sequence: CASSAGVHEQYF. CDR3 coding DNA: TGTGCCAGTAGTGCAGGGGTCCACGAGCAGTACTTC.